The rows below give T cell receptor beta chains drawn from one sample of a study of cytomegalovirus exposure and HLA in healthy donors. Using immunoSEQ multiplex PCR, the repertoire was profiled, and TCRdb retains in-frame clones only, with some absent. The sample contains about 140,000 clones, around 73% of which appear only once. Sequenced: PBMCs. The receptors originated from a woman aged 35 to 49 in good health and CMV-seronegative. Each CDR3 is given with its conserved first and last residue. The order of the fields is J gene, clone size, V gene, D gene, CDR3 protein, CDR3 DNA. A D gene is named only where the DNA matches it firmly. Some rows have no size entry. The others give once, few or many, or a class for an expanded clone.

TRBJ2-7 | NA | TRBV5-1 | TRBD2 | CASSRGDYEQYF | TGCGCCAGCAGCCGGGGGGACTACGAGCAGTACTTC
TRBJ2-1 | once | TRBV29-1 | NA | CSVGRRMGNEQFF | TGCAGCGTTGGCAGGCGTATGGGCAATGAGCAGTTCTTC
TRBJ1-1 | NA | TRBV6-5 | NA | CASSTGFWGTEAFF | TGTGCCAGCAGTACAGGGTTCTGGGGCACTGAAGCTTTCTTT
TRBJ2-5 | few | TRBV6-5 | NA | CATAYRVQETQYF | TGTGCCACGGCCTACAGAGTACAAGAGACCCAGTACTTC
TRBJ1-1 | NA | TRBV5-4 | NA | CASSLGQGRLNTEAFF | TGTGCCAGCAGCTTGGGGCAGGGCCGGCTGAACACTGAAGCTTTCTTT
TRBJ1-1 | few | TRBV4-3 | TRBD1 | CASSQITGTGSTEAFF | TGCGCCAGCAGCCAAATTACCGGGACAGGGTCAACTGAAGCTTTCTTT
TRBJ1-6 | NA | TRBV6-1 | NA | CASSELASLSNSPLHF | TGTGCCAGCAGTGAACTGGCCTCACTAAGTAATTCACCCCTCCACTTT
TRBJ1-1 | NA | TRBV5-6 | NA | CASSPLTFLGGNTEAFF | TGTGCCAGCAGCCCCCTAACATTTCTGGGGGGGAACACTGAAGCTTTCTTT
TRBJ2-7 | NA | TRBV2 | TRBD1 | CASSGDREEIYEQYF | TGTGCCAGCAGTGGGGACAGGGAGGAGATCTACGAGCAGTACTTC
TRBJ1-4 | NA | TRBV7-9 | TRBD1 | CASSLAQVRQGARAKLFF | TGTGCCAGCAGCTTAGCGCAAGTCCGACAGGGGGCGAGGGCAAAACTGTTTTTT
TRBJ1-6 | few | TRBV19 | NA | CASRTGTSPNSPLHF | TGTGCCAGTAGAACCGGGACAAGTCCTAATTCACCCCTCCACTTT
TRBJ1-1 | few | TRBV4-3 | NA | CASTPAGGTEAFF | TGCGCCAGCACCCCAGCCGGGGGCACTGAAGCTTTCTTT
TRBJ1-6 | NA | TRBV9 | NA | CASSPYQDSPLHF | TGTGCCAGCAGCCCCTATCAGGATTCACCCCTCCACTTT
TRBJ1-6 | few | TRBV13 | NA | CASSGSNSPLHF | TGTGCCAGCAGTGGGAGTAATTCACCCCTCCACTTT
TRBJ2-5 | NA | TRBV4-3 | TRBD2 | CASSQVWRGDLETQYF | TGCGCCAGCAGCCAAGTCTGGCGGGGGGATTTGGAGACCCAGTACTTC
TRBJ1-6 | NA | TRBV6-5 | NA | CASSPGQFNSPLHF | TGTGCCAGCAGTCCCGGACAGTTTAATTCACCCCTCCACTTT
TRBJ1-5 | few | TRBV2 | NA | CASRRADSNQPQHF | TGTGCCAGCAGGAGGGCTGATAGCAATCAGCCCCAGCATTTT
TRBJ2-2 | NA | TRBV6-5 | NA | CASSYGGSLNTGELFF | TGTGCCAGCAGTTACGGGGGCAGCCTGAACACCGGGGAGCTGTTTTTT
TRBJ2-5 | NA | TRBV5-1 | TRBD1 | CASSLVGTGEETQYF | TGCGCCAGCAGCTTGGTAGGGACAGGGGAAGAGACCCAGTACTTC
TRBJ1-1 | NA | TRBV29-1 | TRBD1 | CSVRTGSNTEAFF | TGCAGCGTTAGGACAGGTTCGAACACTGAAGCTTTCTTT
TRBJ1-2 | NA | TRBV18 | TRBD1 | CASSPSRDRHYGYTF | TGTGCCAGCTCACCATCCCGGGACAGACACTATGGCTACACCTTC
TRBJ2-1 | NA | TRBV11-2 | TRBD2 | CASSLDGLAGLPQFF | TGTGCCAGCAGCTTAGATGGGCTAGCGGGGTTGCCGCAGTTCTTC
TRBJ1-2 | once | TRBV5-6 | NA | CASSLNPSGMYGYTF | TGTGCCAGCAGCTTGAACCCATCAGGGATGTATGGCTACACCTTC
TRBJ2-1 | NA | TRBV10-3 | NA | CAIRRPGDEQFF | TGTGCCATCAGGAGACCGGGGGATGAGCAGTTCTTC
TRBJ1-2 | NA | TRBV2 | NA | CASSVDRDYGYTF | TGTGCCAGCAGTGTAGACAGAGACTATGGCTACACCTTC
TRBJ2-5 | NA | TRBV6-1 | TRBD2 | CASSGATSGGGKTQYF | TGTGCCAGCAGTGGTGCTACTAGCGGGGGAGGAAAGACCCAGTACTTC
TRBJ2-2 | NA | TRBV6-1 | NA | CASSDFVVDTGELFF | TGTGCCAGCAGTGATTTCGTTGTTGACACCGGGGAGCTGTTTTTT
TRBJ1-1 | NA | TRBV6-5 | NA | CASRVTGNTEAFF | TGTGCCAGCAGGGTCACAGGGAACACTGAAGCTTTCTTT
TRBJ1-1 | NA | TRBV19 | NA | CASNDRNTEAFF | TGTGCCAGTAACGACAGGAACACTGAAGCTTTCTTT
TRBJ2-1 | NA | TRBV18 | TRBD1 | CASSRDSSYNEQFF | TGTGCCAGCTCCAGGGACAGCTCCTACAATGAGCAGTTCTTC
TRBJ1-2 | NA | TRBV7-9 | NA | CASSLDSYGYTF | TGTGCCAGCAGCTTAGACAGCTATGGCTACACCTTC
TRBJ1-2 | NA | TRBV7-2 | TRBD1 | CASSFRDSRGYTF | TGTGCCAGCAGCTTCCGGGACAGTCGAGGCTACACCTTC
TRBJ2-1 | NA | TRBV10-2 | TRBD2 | CASSDVAGDEQFF | TGCGCCAGCAGTGATGTTGCGGGGGATGAGCAGTTCTTC
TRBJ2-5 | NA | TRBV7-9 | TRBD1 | CASKKQGYQETQYF | TGTGCCAGCAAGAAACAGGGGTACCAAGAGACCCAGTACTTC
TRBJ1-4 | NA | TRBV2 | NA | CASKKRENEKLFF | TGTGCCAGCAAGAAGCGAGAAAATGAAAAACTGTTTTTT
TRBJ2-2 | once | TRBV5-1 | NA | CASRWRGPRNTGELFF | TGCGCCAGCAGATGGAGGGGACCGAGAAACACCGGGGAGCTGTTTTTT
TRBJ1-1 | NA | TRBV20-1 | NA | CSSGVRTEAFF | TGCAGTTCAGGGGTTCGGACTGAAGCTTTCTTT
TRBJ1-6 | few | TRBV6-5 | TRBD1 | CAISRDRYNSPLHF | TGTGCCATCTCCCGGGACAGATATAATTCACCCCTCCACTTT
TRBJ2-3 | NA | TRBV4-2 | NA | CASSQGVGGLTDTQYF | TGTGCCAGCAGCCAAGGGGTCGGGGGACTCACAGATACGCAGTATTTT
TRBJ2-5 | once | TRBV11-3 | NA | CASSYLSGAMETQYF | TGTGCCAGCAGCTACCTAAGTGGGGCTATGGAGACCCAGTACTTC
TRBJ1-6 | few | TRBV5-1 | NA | CASSLGVPVDSPLHF | TGCGCCAGCAGCTTGGGAGTCCCGGTGGATTCACCCCTCCACTTT
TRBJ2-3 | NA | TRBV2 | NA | CASSARGGARSDTQYF | TGTGCCAGCAGTGCAAGGGGGGGGGCCCGGTCGGATACGCAGTATTTT
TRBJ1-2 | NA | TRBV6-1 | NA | CASKDQGSGYTF | TGTGCCAGCAAAGATCAGGGTTCCGGCTACACCTTC
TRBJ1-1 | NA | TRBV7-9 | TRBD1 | CASSSGQGATEAFF | TGTGCCAGCAGCTCCGGACAGGGGGCAACTGAAGCTTTCTTT
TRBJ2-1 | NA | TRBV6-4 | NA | CASRQIWRGLNEQFF | TGTGCCAGCAGACAAATATGGCGGGGACTCAATGAGCAGTTCTTC
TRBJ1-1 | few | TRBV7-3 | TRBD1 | CASSPGTENTEAFF | TGTGCCAGCAGCCCAGGGACAGAGAACACTGAAGCTTTCTTT
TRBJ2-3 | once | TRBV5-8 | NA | CASSLVTDTQYF | TGTGCCAGCAGCTTGGTAACAGATACGCAGTATTTT
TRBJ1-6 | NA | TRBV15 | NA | CATARDTRNSPLHF | TGTGCCACCGCCCGGGACACTCGAAATTCACCCCTCCACTTT
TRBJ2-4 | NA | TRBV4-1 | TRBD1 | CASSQVSGTAKYF | TGCGCCAGCAGCCAAGTCTCCGGGACAGCAAAGTACTTC